This T cell receptor (beta chain) emerged from a study of PD-1 blockade in classical Hodgkin lymphoma (dated by TCRdb to 2018 to 2021). Background for the entire study: Nivolumab dosing was 3 mg/kg intravenously every 2 weeks, continuing until either disease progression or unacceptable toxicity. The study used CyTOF and TCR beta sequencing to define a peripheral blood immune signature of response to PD-1 blockade in classical Hodgkin lymphoma. Broad study findings and their caveats: CD4+ but not CD8+ TCR diversity rose significantly by C4D1 (p=0.0027 vs p=0.16), most apparent in complete responders (p=0.02). Lower diversity was seen in patients whose nivolumab began less than 1 year after ASCT, and these patients were left out of later analyses so that immune reconstitution would not confound the results. The study was limited to a single clinical trial cohort, and causes of repertoire differences, possibly disease activity or prior therapy, remained undefined. Baseline TCR diversity was reported to be lower in newly diagnosed patients than in healthy donors, and even lower in relapsed/refractory patients. Baseline diversity similar to that of newly diagnosed patients was observed in trial patients achieving complete response, whereas significantly lower diversity was observed in partial responders and progressors.

In the case of this clone: Its specific antigen is unknown. No qualities accompany the bases; no much larger clone lies one base away.

The Qiagen DNeasy kit was used to extract genomic DNA from unsorted PBMCs and from the negatively selected CD4+ and CD8+ fractions. Amplification of TCR beta CDR3 regions was done by immunoSEQ multiplex PCR with primers that anneal to V and J segments. A synthetic immune receptor repertoire was used to minimize amplification bias, and any residual bias was removed computationally once sequencing was done. The authors' pipeline ran thus. Custom Python scripts were used to quantify repertoire diversity as the Shannon entropy index. Unsorted, CD4+ and CD8+ repertoires were examined separately, except in combined analyses, for which CD4+ and CD8+ sequences were merged in silico. A clone was considered expanded if an increase in frequency of at least 2-fold after treatment relative to C1D1 was found, and a pseudocount of 0.5 was applied to clones undetected at baseline. Singleton clones were defined as clones with 0 or 1 copy at C1D1, and non-singleton clones were defined as clones with 2 or more copies. Clones expanded in unsorted samples were annotated as CD4+, CD8+ or unknown by matching protein sequences in sorted samples from the same patient. Diversity changes from C1D1 to C4D1 were tested in paired samples using Wilcoxon tests. Not all clones reach the TCRdb copy of this immuneACCESS table, which keeps in-frame sequences only. Checked studies attribute under half of the gap to unresolved V genes and leave the rest unexplained. V and J calls plus clone size are reproduced from that table; the DNA served to infer D and trimming. Across this sample there are more than 40,000 clones, with almost 90% seen only once. The top ten clones comprise over 8% of the sample.

Explained via the paper, the time point label denotes: cycle 1 day 1 (C1D1), immediately before nivolumab initiation. All trial patients had relapsed after autologous stem cell transplantation, with cohorts A, B and C differing in prior brentuximab vedotin exposure. The trial cohort comprised 60 or so patients with relapsed/refractory classical Hodgkin lymphoma whose best overall responses were complete response, partial response or progressive disease. Trial patients were treated with single-agent nivolumab in the multi-cohort phase II CheckMate 205 trial. An independent review committee assessed best overall response by applying the 2007 International Working Group response criteria. Trial PBMCs were collected just before the start of nivolumab (C1D1) and during therapy at cycle 2 day 1 and cycle 4 day 1. Peripheral blood was collected in 8 mL Vacutainer Cell Preparation Tubes, from which PBMCs were isolated by centrifugation and then cryopreserved.

The germline V gene sets CDR1 to SGHVS and CDR2 to FQNEAQ. Trimming at the junction amounts to 4 bases on V and 0 bases on J, and the germline ends lie 10 bases apart. From its cysteine to its phenylalanine, the CDR3 spans 16 amino acids. CDR3 DNA only is kept here, 48 bases in frame from base 1. This TCR was recovered from a human donor with classical Hodgkin lymphoma. Sequencing used peripheral blood mononuclear cells (PBMCs), obtained at baseline. The receptor chain draws on TRBV7-8 and TRBJ2-6; the D region possibly corresponds to TRBD1 (6 bases align). The DNA reads TGTGCCAGCAGCTATCGGACAGCCTCTGGGGCCAACGTCCTGACTTTC. This yields the protein CASSYRTASGANVLTF.